This is a list of T cell receptor beta chains from one sample in a study of blood T cell repertoires in COVID-19. Clones were sequenced by immunoSEQ multiplex PCR, and TCRdb holds only the in-frame ones, with some missing. The repertoire includes some 170,000 clones, nearly 80% of them detected once, and approximately 26% sits in the top ten. The sample was peripheral blood. These receptors came from a woman in her 70s with acute or convalescent COVID-19. Each CDR3 is given with its conserved first and last residue. Fields, in order: clone size, V gene, J gene, D gene, CDR3 DNA, CDR3 protein. The D gene is left open where the match is weak. The size of a clone is reported for some rows only, either as once, few or many, or as a class for expanded clones.

-	TRBV5-1	TRBJ2-1	-	TGCGCCAGCAGCCTAGACCAACTGGACAATGAGCAGTTCTTC	CASSLDQLDNEQFF
-	TRBV3-1/TRBV3-2	TRBJ2-1	-	TGTGCCAGCAGCCAAGATCGGGGAAGCAATGAGCAGTTCTTC	CASSQDRGSNEQFF
few	TRBV18	TRBJ2-1	-	TGTGCCAGCTCACCAGGGTACCGGGGATGGGATGAGCAGTTCTTC	CASSPGYRGWDEQFF
-	TRBV7-2	TRBJ2-1	TRBD2	TGTGCCAGCAGCCGCACCGGGACTAGCTTCAATGAGCAGTTCTTC	CASSRTGTSFNEQFF
-	TRBV29-1	TRBJ1-2	TRBD1	TGCAGCGCTCCAATGACCGGGACAGGATACGTAAATAACTATGGCTACACCTTC	CSAPMTGTGYVNNYGYTF
once	TRBV30	TRBJ1-1	-	TGTGCCTGGAGTGTCGGGGGTGAAGCTTTCTTT	CAWSVGGEAFF
-	TRBV7-9	TRBJ2-1	TRBD1	TGTGCCACCCCCCGGGACAGGGACTCTGCTAATGAGCAGTTCTTC	CATPRDRDSANEQFF
once	TRBV7-9	TRBJ1-1	-	TGTGCCAGCAGCCCGTCGGTGAGTTCTTCGGCTTTCTTT	CASSPSVSSSAFF
-	TRBV19	TRBJ2-1	TRBD2	TGTGCCAGTAGTTTTAGCCCGGGAGGGGCCCGAGGGAATGAGCAGTTCTTC	CASSFSPGGARGNEQFF
once	TRBV2	TRBJ2-7	-	TGTGCCAGCAGCGCAGAAGGGGGCGAGCAGTACTTC	CASSAEGGEQYF
-	TRBV3-1/TRBV3-2	TRBJ2-7	TRBD2	TGTGCCAGCAGCCAAGAAGGTATGCTAGCGGGAGGTGAGCAGTACTTC	CASSQEGMLAGGEQYF
-	TRBV3-1/TRBV3-2	TRBJ2-1	TRBD2	TGTGCCAGCAGCCTAACTAGCGGGAGTTACAATGAGCAGTTCTTC	CASSLTSGSYNEQFF
-	TRBV4-1	TRBJ2-1	TRBD1	TGCGCCAGCAGCCAAGTTTTGCGCGGACAGGGATACAATGAGCAGTTCTTC	CASSQVLRGQGYNEQFF
-	TRBV5-8	TRBJ1-6	-	TGTGCCAGCAGTTCAGGACGGGGTTGGTCACCCCTCCACTTT	CASSSGRGWSPLHF
-	TRBV29-1	TRBJ1-6	TRBD1	TGCAGCCCAAGGATTCGACAGGGGGAGTATAATTCACCCCTCCACTTT	CSPRIRQGEYNSPLHF
-	TRBV5-1	TRBJ1-1	-	TGCGCCAGCAGAGAGGCCGGGACACCCGGGTTTAAAGCTTTCTTT	CASREAGTPGFKAFF
-	TRBV19	TRBJ2-1	TRBD2	TGTGCCAGTAGTATATTGGAACTAGCGGGTAGGAGTGAGCAGTTCTTC	CASSILELAGRSEQFF
once	TRBV27	TRBJ1-6	TRBD1	TGTGCCGGCCCGGGACAGGGAGGTTCACCCCTCCACTTT	CAGPGQGGSPLHF
-	TRBV3-1/TRBV3-2	TRBJ2-1	TRBD2	TGTGCCAGCAGCCATGGCGGGAGGGCCACCGATGAGCAGTTCTTC	CASSHGGRATDEQFF
-	TRBV25-1	TRBJ1-2	TRBD1	TGTGCCAGCAGGGGACAGGGGGTTCACTATGGCTACACCTTC	CASRGQGVHYGYTF
-	TRBV30	TRBJ2-3	-	TGTGCCTGGACCCCCAGGGCTAGCACAGATACGCAGTATTTT	CAWTPRASTDTQYF
-	TRBV2	TRBJ2-5	-	TGTGCCAGCAGTGCGGTGGAGACCCAGTACTTC	CASSAVETQYF
-	TRBV19	TRBJ1-2	-	TGTGCCAGTACCCCTGGAGGACAGCTAGCTAACTATGGCTACACCTTC	CASTPGGQLANYGYTF
-	TRBV5-4	TRBJ2-7	-	TGTGCCAGCAGGTTGGGACCCGAACTAGATTACGAGCAGTACTTC	CASRLGPELDYEQYF
few	TRBV19	TRBJ2-7	-	TGTGCCAGTAGTTTCTCAGGTATAGATGCCTACGAGCAGTACTTC	CASSFSGIDAYEQYF
few	TRBV7-3	TRBJ2-2	-	TGTGCCAGCAGCCCCCAAAGGGGGTCATCCGGGGAGCTGTTTTTT	CASSPQRGSSGELFF
few	TRBV24-1	TRBJ2-1	TRBD1	TGTGCCACCAGTGCGGACCCAGGGGGCAATGAGCAGTTCTTC	CATSADPGGNEQFF
-	TRBV19	TRBJ2-3	-	TGTGCCAGTAATGCCGGAGGGGACACGCAGTATTTT	CASNAGGDTQYF
-	TRBV19	TRBJ2-7	TRBD1	TGTGCCAGTAGTCTCACAGGGGGCTTCGAGCTAGCCTACGAGCAGTACTTC	CASSLTGGFELAYEQYF
-	TRBV5-4	TRBJ2-7	TRBD1	TGTGCCAGCAGCAAAGACAGGGGTCAGACCTACGAGCAGTACTTC	CASSKDRGQTYEQYF
-	TRBV6-5	TRBJ2-3	TRBD2	TGTGCCAGTCGTAGCGGGGGTAGCACAGATACGCAGTATTTT	CASRSGGSTDTQYF
-	TRBV19	TRBJ2-2	-	TGTGCCAGTAGTATAGAATACCGGGACACCGGGGAGCTGTTTTTT	CASSIEYRDTGELFF
-	TRBV2	TRBJ1-6	-	TGTGCCGGGGGGGGTGATGGGTTTCGATCACCCCTCCACTTT	CAGGGDGFRSPLHF
-	TRBV6-2/TRBV6-3	TRBJ2-7	TRBD1	TGTGCCAGCAGTCTATCGGGCGGCCCCGGGACAGTCTACGAGCAGTACTTC	CASSLSGGPGTVYEQYF
-	TRBV9	TRBJ2-3	TRBD2	TGTGCCAGCAGCGTAAGATATCTAGCGGGAGGAAGCGCAGATACGCAGTATTTT	CASSVRYLAGGSADTQYF
-	TRBV12-3/TRBV12-4	TRBJ2-7	-	TGTGCCAGCAGGGGCCTGGCTTCAGTGCAGTACTTC	CASRGLASVQYF
-	TRBV13	TRBJ1-6	TRBD1	TGTGCCAGCAGCTCCGGACAGGGCAATTCACCCCTCCACTTT	CASSSGQGNSPLHF
-	TRBV6-5	TRBJ2-5	-	TGTGCCAGCAGTTGGGACAACATGGGGACCCAGTACTTC	CASSWDNMGTQYF
once	TRBV27	TRBJ2-3	TRBD1	TGTGCCAGCAGAGCGCAGGGACAGGGGCTACATACGCAGTATTTT	CASRAQGQGLHTQYF
-	TRBV30	TRBJ1-4	TRBD1	TGTGCCTGGAGTCGTTCCGGACAGGCTAATGAAAAACTGTTTTTT	CAWSRSGQANEKLFF
once	TRBV5-1	TRBJ1-1	-	TGCGCCAGTGCCAGGGGTCTGAACACTGAAGCTTTCTTT	CASARGLNTEAFF
-	TRBV9	TRBJ1-6	TRBD1	TGTGCCAGCAGCGTAGGACAGGGGAATTCACCCCTCCACTTT	CASSVGQGNSPLHF
-	TRBV10-3	TRBJ2-3	TRBD2	TGTGCCATCAGTGGCAGTCTAGCGGGAGGAAACGCAGATACGCAGTATTTT	CAISGSLAGGNADTQYF
-	TRBV7-9	TRBJ1-1	-	TGTGCCAGCAGCTTAGGACTCGCAGGGCTAAGTCGGCCTACTGAAGCTTTCTTT	CASSLGLAGLSRPTEAFF
-	TRBV6-1	TRBJ1-5	-	TGTGCCAGCAGTGACGAGGGACATAGCAATCAGCCCCAGCATTTT	CASSDEGHSNQPQHF